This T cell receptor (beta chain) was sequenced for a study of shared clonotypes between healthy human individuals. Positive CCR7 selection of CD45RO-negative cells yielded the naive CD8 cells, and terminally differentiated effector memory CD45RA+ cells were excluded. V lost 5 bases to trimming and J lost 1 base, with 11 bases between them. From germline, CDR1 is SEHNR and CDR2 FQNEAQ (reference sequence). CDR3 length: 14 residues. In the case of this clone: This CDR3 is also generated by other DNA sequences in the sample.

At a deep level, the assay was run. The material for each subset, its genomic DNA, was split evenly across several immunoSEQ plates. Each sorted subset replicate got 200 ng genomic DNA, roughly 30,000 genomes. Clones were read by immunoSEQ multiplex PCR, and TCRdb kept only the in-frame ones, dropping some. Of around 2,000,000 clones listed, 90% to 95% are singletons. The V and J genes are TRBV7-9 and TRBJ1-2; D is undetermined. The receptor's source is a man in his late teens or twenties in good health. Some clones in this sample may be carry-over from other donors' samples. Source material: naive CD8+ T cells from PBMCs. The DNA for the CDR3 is TGTGCCAGCAGCCTCGGAGGGAGTAACTATGGCTACACCTTC. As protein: CASSLGGSNYGYTF. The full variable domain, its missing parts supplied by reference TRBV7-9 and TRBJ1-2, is DTGVSQNPRHKITKRGQNVTFRCDPISEHNRLYWYRQTLGQGPEFLTYFQNEAQLEKSRLLSDRFSAERPKGSFSTLEIQRTEQGDSAMYLCASSLGGSNYGYTFGSGTRLTVV.